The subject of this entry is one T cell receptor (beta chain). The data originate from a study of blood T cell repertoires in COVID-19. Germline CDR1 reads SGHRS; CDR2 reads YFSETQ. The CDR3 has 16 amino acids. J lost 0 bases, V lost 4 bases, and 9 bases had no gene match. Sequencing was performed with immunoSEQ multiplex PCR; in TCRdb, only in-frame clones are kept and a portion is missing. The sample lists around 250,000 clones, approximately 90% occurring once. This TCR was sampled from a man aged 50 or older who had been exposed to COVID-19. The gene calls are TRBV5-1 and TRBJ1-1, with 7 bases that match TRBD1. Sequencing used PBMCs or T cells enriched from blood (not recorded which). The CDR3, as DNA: TGCGCCAGCAGCCCGCTGACAGGGAACATGAACACTGAAGCTTTCTTT. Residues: CASSPLTGNMNTEAFF.